The source of this TCR beta chain is a study of technical replicates of blood from a few donors. V lost 8 bases, J lost 6 bases, and 18 bases stayed unmatched. There are 16 residues in the CDR3. Looked up from germline, CDR1 is SGHRS and CDR2 is YFSETQ. Clones were read by immunoSEQ multiplex PCR, and TCRdb kept only the in-frame ones, dropping some. The sample has 75,000 to 100,000 clones, around 96% seen once. This sequence was found in a human donor in good health. Sequenced material: T cells isolated from PBMCs. The rearrangement joins TRBV5-1 to TRBJ1-1, with 8 nucleotides matching TRBD1. The CDR3 is CASTVGDRRLNAEAFF. DNA of the CDR3: TGCGCCAGTACCGTCGGGGACAGGAGGTTAAACGCTGAAGCTTTCTTT.